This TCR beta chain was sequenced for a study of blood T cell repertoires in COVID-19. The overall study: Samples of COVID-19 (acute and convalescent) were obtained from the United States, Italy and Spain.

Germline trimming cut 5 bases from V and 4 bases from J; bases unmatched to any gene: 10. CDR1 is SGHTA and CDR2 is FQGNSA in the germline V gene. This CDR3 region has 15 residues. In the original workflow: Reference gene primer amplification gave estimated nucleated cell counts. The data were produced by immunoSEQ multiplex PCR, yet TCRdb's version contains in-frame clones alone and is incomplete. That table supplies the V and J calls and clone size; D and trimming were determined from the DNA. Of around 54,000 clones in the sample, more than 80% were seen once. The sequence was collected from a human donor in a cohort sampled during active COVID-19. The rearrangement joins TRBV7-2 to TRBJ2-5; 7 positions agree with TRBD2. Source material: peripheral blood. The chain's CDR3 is CASSLGGGAGETQYF. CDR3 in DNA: TGTGCCAGCAGCCTGGGGGGGGGAGCCGGAGAGACCCAGTACTTC.